These 20 T cell receptor beta chains share one sample of origin, sequenced in a study of blood T cell repertoires in COVID-19. Sequencing used immunoSEQ multiplex PCR; TCRdb keeps in-frame clones, though not all of them. Altogether under 200,000 clones are present, 80% to 90% being singletons, with the ten largest covering 8% to 10%. Sequences were obtained from peripheral blood. Receptors were obtained from a man aged 60-69 years with acute or convalescent COVID-19.

The chain has TRBV6-5 and TRBJ1-4; no firm D call. This CDR3 contains 14 residues. V lost 6 bases to trimming and J lost 6 bases, with 14 bases between them. Germline CDR1 MNHEY, CDR2 SVGAGI. CDR3 nucleotides: TGTGCCAGCAGGTCCGGAGGGTGGGATGAAAAACTGTTTTTT. Translation gives CASRSGGWDEKLFF.

This clone appeared once. This CDR3 is also generated by other DNA sequences in the sample. The genes are TRBV3-1 (or the pseudogene TRBV3-2) and TRBJ2-3; tentative D call: TRBD2 (5 bases). Trimming removed 0 bases at V and 2 bases at J, with 12 bases between. This CDR3 contains 16 residues. Germline values: CDR1 LGHDT, CDR2 YNNKEL (reference sequence). The CDR3 protein is CASSQDLGSSTDTQYF. The CDR3 region has the DNA TGTGCCAGCAGCCAAGATTTGGGGAGCTCCACAGATACGCAGTATTTT.

The chain carries TRBV18 and TRBJ2-1; perhaps TRBD2 as D (5 bases). Germline values: CDR1 KGHSH, CDR2 LQKENI. The germline V and J ends were trimmed by 0 bases and 3 bases, with 9 bases remaining between them. The CDR3 totals 15 residues. CDR3 in amino acids: CASSPPVALYNEQFF. The CDR3 bases are TGTGCCAGCTCACCACCGGTAGCGCTCTACAATGAGCAGTTCTTC. The whole variable domain, filled in from reference TRBV18 and TRBJ2-1, reads NAGVMQNPRHLVRRRGQEARLRCSPMKGHSHVYWYRQLPEEGLKFMVYLQKENIIDESGMPKERFSAEFPKEGPSILRIQQVVRGDSAAYFCASSPPVALYNEQFFGPGTRLTVL.

The genes are TRBV7-3 and TRBJ2-7; D perhaps matches TRBD1 (5 bases). The V end was cut by 2 bases, the J end by 3 bases, with 14 bases between. Germline CDR1 and CDR2: SGHTA and FQGTGA. The CDR3 contains 15 residues. The CDR3 spells CASSLEAAGNYEQYF. In DNA form, the CDR3 reads TGTGCCAGCAGCTTAGAGGCGGCAGGGAACTACGAGCAGTACTTC.

The genes are TRBV20-1 and TRBJ2-3; D perhaps matches TRBD1 (5 bases). The CDR3 sequence is 10 residues long. Germline V CDR1 and CDR2: DFQATT, SNEGSKA (reference sequence). The CDR3 DNA sequence: TGCGGGGCCAATGCAGATACGCAGTATTTT. Its protein is CGANADTQYF.

The chain carries TRBV11-3 and TRBJ2-2; D possibly corresponds to TRBD1 (5 bases). The V end lost 0 bases, the J end lost 7 bases, and 12 bases lay between the germline ends. Germline CDR1 SGHNT, CDR2 YENEEA. The CDR3 extends over 15 amino acids. The CDR3 bases are TGTGCCAGCAGCTTAGATAGCCAGGGCGGCGGGGAGCTGTTTTTT. It yields the protein CASSLDSQGGGELFF.

The chain is built from TRBV7-9 and TRBJ2-3; TRBD2 matches at 10 bases. From germline, CDR1 is SEHNR and CDR2 FQNEAQ (reference sequence). The CDR3 is 15 residues long. Unmatched junction bases numbered 1, after V lost 3 bases and J lost 1 base. This chain's CDR3 is CASSFGLAGTDTQYF. The DNA of the CDR3 is TGTGCCAGCAGCTTTGGACTAGCGGGCACAGATACGCAGTATTTT.

The chain recombines TRBV7-2 with TRBJ2-7, with 8 bases fitting TRBD2. CDR3 length: 19 residues. The V gene's germline CDR1 is SGHTA and CDR2 FQGNSA. Trimming removed 5 bases from V and 3 bases from J; junction bases left unmatched: 21. This CDR3 reads CASSLLTGGPPRLRYEQYF. CDR3 coding DNA: TGTGCCAGCAGCCTCCTGACGGGAGGGCCTCCGAGGCTTCGCTACGAGCAGTACTTC. The variable domain in full, completed from reference TRBV7-2 and TRBJ2-7, reads GAGVSQSPSNKVTEKGKDVELRCDPISGHTALYWYRQSLGQGLEFLIYFQGNSAPDKSGLPSDRFSAERTGGSVSTLTIQRTQQEDSAVYLCASSLLTGGPPRLRYEQYFGPGTRLTVT.

This sequence joins TRBV19 and TRBJ1-2, with TRBD1 matching over 7 bases. The CDR3 runs 13 residues. CDR1 LNHDA and CDR2 SQIVND come from the germline V gene (reference sequence). V shed 5 bases, J shed 5 bases, and the junction held 5 bases outside the gene matches. In nucleotides, the CDR3 is TGTGCCAGTAGTTCGGGACAGCCGTATGGCTACACCTTC. Its protein product is CASSSGQPYGYTF.

V and J are TRBV28 and TRBJ2-2, with TRBD1 as a possible D gene (5 bases). The V gene's germline CDR1 is MDHEN and CDR2 SYDVKM. The CDR3 spans 19 residues. The V and J ends lost 2 bases and 1 base respectively, with 20 bases between them. This CDR3 is CASSLRTGRIKWNTGELFF. The CDR3 DNA reads as TGTGCCAGCAGTTTACGAACAGGCCGAATCAAATGGAACACCGGGGAGCTGTTTTTT.

This clone came up once. The V and J genes are TRBV27 and TRBJ1-3, with D maybe TRBD1 (6 bases). Trimming cost V 11 bases and J 0 bases, with 11 bases left between them. The germline V gene has CDR1 MNHEY and CDR2 SMNVEV (reference sequence). The length of the CDR3 is 13 residues. Here the CDR3 reads CAVRGSSGNTIYF. The CDR3 DNA follows: TGTGCCGTCAGGGGATCCTCTGGAAACACCATATATTTT.

The chain has TRBV5-6 and TRBJ1-4; TRBD1 matches 7 bases. The CDR3 extends over 17 amino acids. Germline lookup yields CDR1 SGHDT and CDR2 YYEEEE. The J segment lost 0 bases and the V segment lost 1 base, leaving 6 bases of the junction unmatched. This CDR3 reads CASSLRQGHATNEKLFF. CDR3 DNA: TGTGCCAGCAGCTTGCGACAGGGCCATGCAACTAATGAAAAACTGTTTTTT.

The rearrangement links TRBV3-1 (or the pseudogene TRBV3-2) to TRBJ2-3, with a weak D call TRBD1 (5 bases). The CDR3 is 17 amino acids. The V end lost 1 base, the J end lost 4 bases, and 18 bases lay between the germline ends. Germline values: CDR1 LGHDT, CDR2 YNNKEL (reference sequence). The CDR3 bases are TGTGCCAGCAGCCAAGTGGCAGGGAAGGATGTTTCAGATACGCAGTATTTT. Amino acids: CASSQVAGKDVSDTQYF.

This clone was observed once. The chain carries TRBV4-2 and TRBJ2-2, with 9 bases aligning to TRBD1. There are 15 residues in the CDR3. After removal of 4 bases from V and 5 bases from J, the junction contained 5 bases not matched to a gene. Germline CDR1 reads LGHNA; CDR2 reads YNFKEQ. CDR3 sequence: CASSPGQGRTGELFF. DNA for the CDR3: TGTGCCAGCAGCCCAGGACAGGGGCGGACCGGGGAGCTGTTTTTT.

The rearrangement joins TRBV4-2 to TRBJ2-7; D not certain. The CDR3 loop spans 15 amino acids. Per the germline V gene, CDR1 is LGHNA and CDR2 is YNFKEQ. Trimming shortened V by 0 bases and J by 0 bases, and 9 bases separated the two germline ends. This CDR3 reads CASSQDLRVSYEQYF. The CDR3, as DNA: TGTGCCAGCAGCCAAGATCTCCGGGTCTCCTACGAGCAGTACTTC.

The chain recombines TRBV28 with TRBJ1-2; 7 bases are a match to TRBD1. This CDR3 is built from 15 residues. Trimming at V came to 5 bases and at J to 3 bases, leaving 9 bases not matched to a gene. Germline CDR1 MDHEN, CDR2 SYDVKM. The CDR3 here is CASSLGQRTYYGYTF. CDR3 bases: TGTGCCAGCAGTCTGGGACAGAGAACCTACTATGGCTACACCTTC.

The chain links TRBV24-1 to TRBJ2-5, with a tentative D call TRBD2 (5 bases). Trimming shortened V by 3 bases and J by 5 bases, and 15 bases separated the two germline ends. The germline V gene has CDR1 KGHDR and CDR2 SFDVKD. The length of the CDR3 is 15 residues. CDR3 region: CATSDVAGPGETQYF. The CDR3 DNA reads as TGTGCCACCAGTGATGTCGCGGGCCCGGGGGAGACCCAGTACTTC.

The chain joins TRBV19 to TRBJ1-1; tentative D call: TRBD1 (5 bases). The germline gives CDR1 LNHDA, CDR2 SQIVND (reference sequence). Trimming took 1 base from V and 4 from J, leaving 13 bases between them. The CDR3 is 15 residues long. CDR3 in DNA: TGTGCCAGTAGTATAGTGGGTACACAGGCCACTGAAGCTTTCTTT. It specifies CASSIVGTQATEAFF.

This chain uses TRBV21-1 with TRBJ1-2; the table names TRBD1, a call not compared with the DNA. TRBV21-1 is marked as a pseudogene. The CDR3 runs to 18 residues. The CDR3 bases are TGTGCCAGCAGCACCGGACAGGGGGCGGGGACCTCTAACTATGGCTACACCTTC. Translating it yields CASSTGQGAGTSNYGYTF.

The chain joins TRBV5-1 to TRBJ1-2; weak D call: TRBD1 (5 bases). The CDR3 runs 14 residues. Trimming removed 3 bases from V and 10 bases from J, with 19 bases in between. Germline V CDR1 and CDR2: SGHRS, YFSETQ. The CDR3 sequence: CASSSSTGGWVYTF. The CDR3 coding sequence is TGCGCCAGCAGCTCCTCAACAGGAGGGTGGGTCTACACCTTC.